One and the same sample provided the 31 T cell receptor beta chains below, sequenced in a study of regulatory T cells in long-lasting Graves disease (dated by TCRdb to the early 2020s). The sample's time point label, in plain terms: persistent/refractory GD, antithyroid drugs over 5 years with positive TRAb. For both TCR sequencing and RNA sequencing, RNA was extracted from PBMCs using TRIzol. The library was built by means of multiplex PCR. Reads for this sample came from an Illumina HiSeq 4000. iRepertoire HTBI primers and Arm-PCR amplification of CDR3 regions were used to construct TCR beta libraries. The public reads were reanalyzed by TCRdb: fastp trimming at Q25, MiXCR alignment, in-frame beta chains only. Rows with one shared CDR3 protein collapse into an entry with the most common genes and DNA. The sample table lists fewer than 400,000 distinct CDR3 sequences, around 20% of them with a count of one. The biggest ten clones account for just under 30% of the sample.

The sequenced sample was peripheral blood mononuclear cells (PBMCs), obtained when the disease was refractory, from a patient treated with antithyroid drugs. Every receptor here comes from a female donor with Graves disease.

The sample holds many counts of this clonotype. The chain uses TRBV30 and TRBJ1-1, with D uncertain. Looked up from germline, CDR1 is GTSNPN and CDR2 is SVGIG (reference sequence). The CDR3 spans 11 residues. Trimming left V 4 bases short and J 7 bases short, with 10 bases between. CDR3 amino acids: CAWKGSNEAFF. CDR3 DNA sequence: TGTGCCTGGAAGGGTTCCAATGAAGCTTTCTTT.

In this sample, this clonotype turned up many times. An end of the junction differs from the germline gene, which may be a read error. The genes are TRBV14 and TRBJ2-5; D might be TRBD2 (5 bases). The CDR3 is 12 amino acids. Germline V gene sequence: CDR1 SGHDN, CDR2 FVKESK. DNA of the CDR3: TGTGCCAGCAGCCAGAGGAGGTCTCAGCCGCACTTC. It encodes CASSQRRSQPHF.

This clonotype was observed many times. The V and J genes are TRBV28 and TRBJ1-6; 7 nucleotides align to TRBD1. The CDR3 spans 14 residues. The germline V gene encodes CDR1 MDHEN and CDR2 SYDVKM. The V and J ends lost 5 bases and 7 bases, in that order; junction bases with no gene match: 5. The CDR3 is CASSRQGGNSPLHF. In nucleotides, the CDR3 is TGTGCCAGCAGTCGACAGGGAGGGAATTCACCCCTCCACTTT.

The J gene is TRBJ1-6, the V gene TRBV19; a weak D match, TRBD1 (5 bases). CDR1 and CDR2 (germline): LNHDA, SQIVND (reference sequence). This CDR3 has 16 amino acids. V was cut by 7 bases and J by 9 bases, with 22 bases left in between. Written as DNA, the CDR3 is TGTGCCAGTATCTGGGGCAGGGAGTCTTTTGGTTCACCCCTCCACTTT. Amino acid sequence: CASIWGRESFGSPLHF.

This clonotype has ten or more counts. This chain joins TRBV5-1 and TRBJ1-1, with TRBD1 matching 8 bases. Germline assignment: CDR1 SGHRS and CDR2 YFSETQ. The CDR3 spans 13 residues. With V trimmed by 0 bases and J by 5 bases, 0 bases remained unmatched. DNA for the CDR3: TGCGCCAGCAGCTTGGGGACAGGGACTGAAGCTTTCTTT. It is translated as CASSLGTGTEAFF.

This clonotype was observed many times. The V gene is TRBV20-1, the J gene TRBJ1-4; tentative D call: TRBD1 (5 bases). V was pared by 3 bases and J by 10 bases, with 18 bases between. From germline, CDR1 is DFQATT and CDR2 SNEGSKA (reference sequence). This CDR3 spans 14 amino acids. In DNA, the CDR3 is TGCAGTGCTAGGACTAGGGGTGAACCTACAAAACTGTTTTTT. Its translation: CSARTRGEPTKLFF.

Many counts were recorded for this clonotype. The gene calls are TRBV5-1 and TRBJ1-5, with 8 bases lining up with TRBD1. CDR1 is SGHRS, CDR2 YFSETQ, per germline. This CDR3 is 15 amino acids long. Trimming took 4 bases from V and 4 from J; bases not matched to a gene: 7. This CDR3 is CASSRSGGANQPQHF. The DNA for the CDR3 is TGCGCCAGCAGCCGATCAGGGGGCGCGAATCAGCCCCAGCATTTT.

This clonotype has ten or more counts. CDR3 nucleotide sequence: TGCGCCAGCAGCTTGGGGGGGACAGGGGTTTACCAGCCCCAGCATTTT. Its protein is CASSLGGTGVYQPQHF. The chain couples TRBV5-1 to TRBJ1-5; 10 nucleotides align to TRBD1. This CDR3 is built from 16 residues. Unmatched junction bases numbered 7, after V lost 0 bases and J lost 7 bases. In germline, CDR1 is SGHRS, CDR2 YFSETQ. Looking up the rest from reference TRBV5-1 and TRBJ1-5 gives the full variable domain: KAGVTQTPRYLIKTRGQQVTLSCSPISGHRSVSWYQQTPGQGLQFLFEYFSETQRNKGNFPGRFSGRQFSNSRSEMNVSTLELGDSALYLCASSLGGTGVYQPQHFGDGTRLSIL.

As regards this clonotype: A read error may be the cause here, since a much bigger clone is one base away. This chain joins TRBV7-8 and TRBJ2-7; D is unclear. CDR3 length: 12 amino acids. V lost 0 bases and J 6 bases, leaving 6 bases between the germline ends. CDR1 SGHVS and CDR2 FQNEAQ come from the germline V gene. The CDR3 reads CASSLASSEQYF. The CDR3 region has the DNA TGTGCCAGCAGCTTAGCGTCGAGCGAGCAGTACTTC.

Note on this clonotype: A much bigger clone sits one base away, suggesting this may be a read error. V is TRBV24-1 and J is TRBJ2-7; TRBD1 matches 9 bases. The length of the CDR3 is 15 residues. CDR1 and CDR2 from the germline V gene are KGHDR and SFDVKD. V shed 3 bases, J shed 5 bases, and the junction held 7 bases outside the gene matches. CDR3 amino acids: CATSDPGTGHHEQYF. The CDR3 bases are TGTGCCACCAGTGATCCCGGGACAGGGCACCACGAGCAGTACTTC.

The chain uses TRBV6-1 and TRBJ2-7; 10 bases map to TRBD2. With V trimmed by 10 bases and J by 0 bases, 15 bases remained unmatched. The V gene's germline CDR1 is MNHNS and CDR2 SASEGT. This CDR3 is 17 amino acids long. The CDR3 loop is CAIGGTSGVSSSYEQYF. CDR3 DNA: TGTGCCATCGGTGGAACTAGCGGGGTATCTAGCTCCTACGAGCAGTACTTC.

The sample holds many counts of this clonotype. J is TRBJ1-1 and V is TRBV30; possibly TRBD1 for D (6 bases). The CDR3 sequence is 15 residues long. CDR1 GTSNPN and CDR2 SVGIG come from the germline V gene (reference sequence). The V end was cut by 1 base, the J end by 1 base, with 13 bases between. The CDR3 is CAWSAWGGGNTEAFF. The CDR3, as DNA: TGTGCCTGGAGTGCTTGGGGAGGGGGGAACACTGAAGCTTTCTTT.

This clonotype was detected once. A much larger clone differs by one base, so this may be a read error. This sequence joins TRBV6-4 and TRBJ2-5, with TRBD2 identical over 7 bases. Germline lookup yields CDR1 MRHNA and CDR2 SNTAGT. V shed 9 bases and J 5 bases; nucleotides not matched to a gene: 6. This CDR3 region has 12 residues. The CDR3, as DNA: TGTGCCAGTACCGGGACTACGGAGACCCAGTACTTC. It translates to CASTGTTETQYF.

The chain combines TRBV5-1 with TRBJ2-5, with a tentative D call TRBD1 (5 bases). CDR3 length equals 14 residues. V dropped 2 bases and J dropped 2 bases, with 10 bases sitting between them. Per germline, CDR1 SGHRS and CDR2 YFSETQ. The CDR3 nucleotides read TGCGCCAGCAGCTTATTGACAGTTCAAGAGACCCAGTACTTC. It yields the protein CASSLLTVQETQYF.

This clonotype was picked up a small number of times. CDR3 sequence: CASSLRWNEQFF. The CDR3 bases are TGTGCCAGCAGCTTAAGGTGGAATGAGCAGTTCTTC. V usage is TRBV7-2 and J usage is TRBJ2-1; D remains unclear. Looked up from germline, CDR1 is SGHTA and CDR2 is FQGNSA. The CDR3 extends over 12 amino acids. V was trimmed by 2 bases and J by 7 bases, leaving 6 bases between them. Together with reference TRBV7-2 and TRBJ2-1, the CDR3 gives the full variable domain: GAGVSQSPSNKVTEKGKDVELRCDPISGHTALYWYRQSLGQGLEFLIYFQGNSAPDKSGLPSDRFSAERTGGSVSTLTIQRTQQEDSAVYLCASSLRWNEQFFGPGTRLTVL.

This clonotype was found a few times. The junction and the germline gene differ at one end; a read error may be behind it. The CDR3 protein is CASSKEGGRTGELFF. DNA for the CDR3: TGCGCCAGCAGCAAAGAGGGGGGCAGGACCGGGGAGCTGTTTTTT. This chain links TRBV4-1 with TRBJ2-2, with D perhaps matching TRBD1 or TRBD2 (6 bases each). Germline V lookup: CDR1 MGHRA, CDR2 YSYEKL. The CDR3 runs 15 residues.

This clonotype was counted at least ten times. This CDR3 is CSARGVAGEEETQYF. As DNA, the CDR3 is TGCAGTGCTAGAGGGGTAGCGGGAGAGGAAGAGACCCAGTACTTC. V and J are TRBV20-1 and TRBJ2-5; 9 bases align to TRBD2. Germline V gives CDR1 DFQATT, CDR2 SNEGSKA (reference sequence). This CDR3 is built from 15 residues. V trimming: 1 base; J trimming: 3 bases; junction bases outside the gene matches: 6.

This clonotype was recorded a few times. This chain uses TRBV20-1 with TRBJ2-7; 7 bases fit TRBD1. From germline, CDR1 is DFQATT and CDR2 SNEGSKA (reference sequence). CDR3 size: 14 residues. V lost 5 bases to trimming and J lost 2 bases; unmatched junction nucleotides: 9. CDR3 sequence (DNA): TGCAGTGCTCCTACAGGGGACATCACCTACGAGCAGTACTTC. Translated, it gives CSAPTGDITYEQYF.

This clonotype was seen ten or more times. The chain carries TRBV6-4 and TRBJ2-3; 9 positions agree with TRBD1. The ends lost 4 bases at V and 4 bases at J; junction bases unmatched: 6. This CDR3 is built from 15 residues. The V gene's germline CDR1 is MRHNA and CDR2 SNTAGT. This CDR3 is CASSVGQGSADTQYF. The DNA for the CDR3 is TGTGCCAGCAGTGTGGGACAGGGTAGCGCAGATACGCAGTATTTT.

With regard to this clonotype: A single base separates this from a much larger clone, so it may be a read error. The V gene is TRBV6-9, the J gene TRBJ1-1; TRBD1 matches at 10 bases. The CDR3 length is 16 residues. Germline CDR1 and CDR2: MNHGY and SVAAGI. CDR3 in amino acids: CASSYGDRGSSTKAFF. DNA for the CDR3: TGTGCCAGCAGTTACGGGGACAGGGGATCGTCCACTAAAGCTTTCTTT.

The table lists this clonotype with many counts. CDR3: CASSYRRRPLWYGYTF. The CDR3 DNA reads as TGTGCCAGCAGTTACAGGCGACGACCGCTTTGGTATGGCTACACCTTC. The chain joins TRBV12-3 or TRBV12-4 to TRBJ1-2; D may be TRBD1 (5 bases). This CDR3 comprises 16 residues. V lost 4 bases and J 5 bases, leaving 20 bases between the germline ends.

The rearrangement uses TRBV7-2 and TRBJ1-6, with a weak D call TRBD1 (5 bases). The CDR3 consists of 14 residues. Germline values: CDR1 SGHTA, CDR2 FQGNSA. With 5 bases removed from V and 6 bases from J, the gap between germline ends came to 11 bases. The CDR3 region is CASSGQGGNSPLHF. The CDR3 nucleotides are TGTGCCAGCAGCGGGCAGGGAGGTAATTCACCCCTCCACTTT. Full variable domain (outside the CDR3, taken from reference TRBV7-2 and TRBJ1-6): GAGVSQSPSNKVTEKGKDVELRCDPISGHTALYWYRQSLGQGLEFLIYFQGNSAPDKSGLPSDRFSAERTGGSVSTLTIQRTQQEDSAVYLCASSGQGGNSPLHFGNGTRLTVT.

In regard to this clonotype: It may be a read error: a sequence one base away is much more abundant. The chain links TRBV6-1 to TRBJ2-4; D is perhaps TRBD1 or TRBD2 (5 bases each). Germline V gene sequence: CDR1 MNHNS, CDR2 SASEGT. V lost 5 bases and J lost 7, with 9 bases in between. CDR3 length: 12 amino acids. CDR3 sequence reads: CASSPGRNIQYF. CDR3 in DNA: TGTGCCAGCAGTCCGGGACGGAACATTCAGTACTTC.

V usage is TRBV28 and J usage is TRBJ1-5; D gene unclear. Germline values: CDR1 MDHEN, CDR2 SYDVKM. The CDR3 covers 11 residues. Trimming removed 8 bases from V and 5 bases from J, with 7 bases in between. The CDR3 here is CASASDQPQHF. The CDR3, as DNA: TGTGCCAGCGCTTCTGATCAGCCCCAGCATTTT.

This clonotype was recorded at least ten times. V is TRBV6-1 and J is TRBJ1-2; D not certain. Germline loops: CDR1 MNHNS, CDR2 SASEGT. The V gene lost 7 bases and the J gene lost 1 base, with 13 bases spanning the gap. The CDR3 runs to 14 residues. CDR3 DNA: TGTGCCAGCACCCCCCCATCGGTTAACTATGGCTACACCTTC. Its translation is CASTPPSVNYGYTF.

The rearrangement links TRBV10-2 to TRBJ1-4; D gene unclear. Germline CDR1 reads WSHSY; CDR2 reads SAAADI. Deletions cut 7 bases from V and 5 bases from J, with 5 bases between. CDR3 length: 11 amino acids. The CDR3 nucleotides are TGCGCCAGCAAGTTGAATGAAAAACTGTTTTTT. Translation: CASKLNEKLFF.

The chain combines TRBV6-1 with TRBJ1-5, with D hard to call. The CDR3 consists of 13 residues. Germline CDR1 MNHNS, CDR2 SASEGT. Trimming took 11 bases from V and 1 from J, leaving 12 bases between them. CDR3 sequence reads: CASTLWSNQPQHF. CDR3 in DNA: TGTGCCTCCACATTATGGAGCAATCAGCCCCAGCATTTT.

The chain is built from TRBV3-1 and TRBJ1-3; D ambiguous. CDR3 size: 14 residues. Trimming stripped 4 bases from V and 1 base from J, with 8 bases between. Per germline, CDR1 LGHDT and CDR2 YNNKEL (reference sequence). The DNA for the CDR3 is TGTGCCAGCAGCCCGACCCCATCTGGAAACACCATATATTTT. The encoded protein is CASSPTPSGNTIYF.

This clonotype was counted many times. V and J are TRBV5-1 and TRBJ2-7; 7 nucleotides align to TRBD2. The CDR3 has 17 residues. The J segment lost 6 bases and the V segment lost 0 bases, leaving 15 bases of the junction unmatched. Germline CDR1 and CDR2: SGHRS and YFSETQ. CDR3 DNA sequence: TGCGCCAGCAGCTTGGGGGCGGGAGTGCTTAGGGTTCGCGAGCAGTACTTC. This gives the protein CASSLGAGVLRVREQYF.

Ten or more counts support this clonotype. V is TRBV11-1 and J is TRBJ1-2; 9 bases fit TRBD1. This CDR3 comprises 13 residues. Trimming removed 6 bases from V and 7 bases from J; junction bases left unmatched: 6. The germline CDR1 and CDR2 sequences are SGHAT and FQDESV (reference sequence). The CDR3 protein is CASSPGTGRGYTF. The CDR3 DNA reads TGTGCCAGCAGTCCCGGGACAGGGCGTGGCTACACCTTC. The complete variable domain, with remaining parts taken from reference TRBV11-1 and TRBJ1-2, reads EAEVAQSPRYKITEKSQAVAFWCDPISGHATLYWYRQILGQGPELLVQFQDESVVDDSQLPKDRFSAERLKGVDSTLKIQPAELGDSAMYLCASSPGTGRGYTFGSGTRLTVV.

This clonotype was recorded many times. Here the CDR3 DNA reads TGTGCCATCAGAAGGACAGGGTTATATGGCTACACCTTC. It codes for CAIRRTGLYGYTF. The genes are TRBV10-3 and TRBJ1-2; 8 bases are a match to TRBD1. Germline V gene data show CDR1 as ENHRY and CDR2 as SYGVKD. The CDR3 runs 13 residues. With V trimmed by 6 bases and J by 5 bases, 5 bases remained unmatched.